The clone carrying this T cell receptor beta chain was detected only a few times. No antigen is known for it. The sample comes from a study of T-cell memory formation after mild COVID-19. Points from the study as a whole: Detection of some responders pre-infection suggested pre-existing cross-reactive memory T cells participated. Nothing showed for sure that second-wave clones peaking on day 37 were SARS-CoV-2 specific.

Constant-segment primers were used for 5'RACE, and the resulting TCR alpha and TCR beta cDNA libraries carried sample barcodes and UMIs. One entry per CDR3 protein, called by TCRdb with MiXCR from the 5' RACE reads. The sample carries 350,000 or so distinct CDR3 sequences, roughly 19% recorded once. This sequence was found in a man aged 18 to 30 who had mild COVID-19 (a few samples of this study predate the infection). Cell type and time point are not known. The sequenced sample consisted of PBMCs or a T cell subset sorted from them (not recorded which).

CDR3 DNA sequence: TGCAGTGCTAGGGCGGGGCAGGAAGCATTAAGGAATGAGCAGTTCTTC. Residues: CSARAGQEALRNEQFF. The chain couples TRBV20-1 to TRBJ2-1; the D gene is possibly TRBD2 (6 bases). The germline gives CDR1 DFQATT, CDR2 SNEGSKA (reference sequence). The CDR3 length is 16 residues. The germline V and J ends were trimmed by 3 bases and 7 bases, with 22 bases remaining between them.